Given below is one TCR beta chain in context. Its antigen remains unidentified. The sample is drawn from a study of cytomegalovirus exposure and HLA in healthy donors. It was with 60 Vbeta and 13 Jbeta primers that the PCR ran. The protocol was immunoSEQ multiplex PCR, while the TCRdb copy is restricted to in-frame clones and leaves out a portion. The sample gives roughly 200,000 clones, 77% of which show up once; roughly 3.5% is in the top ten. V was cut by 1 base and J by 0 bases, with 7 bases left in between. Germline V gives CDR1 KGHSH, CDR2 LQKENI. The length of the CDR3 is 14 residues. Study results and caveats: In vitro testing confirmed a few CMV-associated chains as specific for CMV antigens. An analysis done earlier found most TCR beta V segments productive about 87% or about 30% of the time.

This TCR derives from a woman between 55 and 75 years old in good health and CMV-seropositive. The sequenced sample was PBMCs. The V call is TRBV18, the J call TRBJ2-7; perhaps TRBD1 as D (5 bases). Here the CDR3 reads CASSPRGLSYEQYF. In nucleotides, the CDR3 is TGTGCCAGCTCACCACGGGGCCTCTCCTACGAGCAGTACTTC. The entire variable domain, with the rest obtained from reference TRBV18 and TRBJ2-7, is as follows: NAGVMQNPRHLVRRRGQEARLRCSPMKGHSHVYWYRQLPEEGLKFMVYLQKENIIDESGMPKERFSAEFPKEGPSILRIQQVVRGDSAAYFCASSPRGLSYEQYFGPGTRLTVT.